The 3 T cell receptor beta chains given below trace back to one sample, sequenced in a study of T cell responses to AZD1222 COVID-19 vaccine. Generated by immunoSEQ multiplex PCR, the TCRdb table keeps only in-frame clones and is missing some. The sample lists 100,000 to 110,000 clones; 87% were seen once. The material sequenced was peripheral blood, taken on day 0 of AZD1222 vaccination. Receptors originate from an adult in good health.

The rearrangement links TRBV27 to TRBJ1-5; D remains ambiguous. This CDR3 region has 14 residues. Trimming shortened V by 3 bases and J by 5 bases, and 11 bases separated the two germline ends. Germline assignment: CDR1 MNHEY and CDR2 SMNVEV (reference sequence). In nucleotides, the CDR3 is TGTGCCAGCAGTTTTGCCCGGCAGGATCAGCCCCAGCATTTT. Translation gives CASSFARQDQPQHF.

This chain joins TRBV5-6 and TRBJ1-5, with D unresolved. Germline V gene lookup returns CDR1 SGHDT and CDR2 YYEEEE. Trimming stripped 0 bases from V and 7 bases from J, with 11 bases between. The CDR3 runs 14 residues. Written as DNA, the CDR3 is TGTGCCAGCAGCTTGGTAGGTAGAGGGCAGCCCCAGCATTTT. Protein product: CASSLVGRGQPQHF. Full variable domain (outside the CDR3, taken from reference TRBV5-6 and TRBJ1-5): DAGVTQSPTHLIKTRGQQVTLRCSPKSGHDTVSWYQQALGQGPQFIFQYYEEEERQRGNFPDRFSGHQFPNYSSELNVNALLLGDSALYLCASSLVGRGQPQHFGDGTRLSIL.

V and J are TRBV7-2 and TRBJ1-1; D may be TRBD1 (5 bases). V was cut by 5 bases and J by 4 bases, with 26 bases left in between. The CDR3 spans 18 residues. Germline V gene lookup returns CDR1 SGHTA and CDR2 FQGNSA. CDR3 sequence reads: CASSAPTRGSGLSTEAFF. The DNA for the CDR3 is TGTGCCAGCAGCGCCCCCACCCGGGGCTCAGGTTTGAGCACTGAAGCTTTCTTT.